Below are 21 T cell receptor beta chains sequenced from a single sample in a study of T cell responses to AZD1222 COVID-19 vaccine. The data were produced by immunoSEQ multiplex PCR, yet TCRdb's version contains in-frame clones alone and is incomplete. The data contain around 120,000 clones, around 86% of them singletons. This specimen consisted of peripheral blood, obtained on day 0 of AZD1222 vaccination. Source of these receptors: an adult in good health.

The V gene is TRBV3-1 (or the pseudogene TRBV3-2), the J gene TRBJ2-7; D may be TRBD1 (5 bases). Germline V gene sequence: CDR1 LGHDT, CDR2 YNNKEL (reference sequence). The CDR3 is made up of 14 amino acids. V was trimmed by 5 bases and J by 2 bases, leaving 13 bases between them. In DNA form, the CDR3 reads TGTGCCAGCAGCGACCAGGGTGACCCCTACGAGCAGTACTTC. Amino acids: CASSDQGDPYEQYF.

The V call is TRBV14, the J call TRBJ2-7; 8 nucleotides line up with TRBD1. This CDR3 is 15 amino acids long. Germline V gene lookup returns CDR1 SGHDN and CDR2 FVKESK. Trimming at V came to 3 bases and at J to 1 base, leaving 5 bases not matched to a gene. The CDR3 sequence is CASSHGTGGSYEQYF. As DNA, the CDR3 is TGTGCCAGCAGCCATGGGACAGGTGGGTCCTACGAGCAGTACTTC.

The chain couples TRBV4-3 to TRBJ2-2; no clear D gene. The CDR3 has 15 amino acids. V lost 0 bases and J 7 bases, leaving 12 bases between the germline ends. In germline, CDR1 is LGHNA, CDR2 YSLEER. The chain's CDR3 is CASSQDNSRLGELFF. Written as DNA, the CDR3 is TGCGCCAGCAGCCAAGATAATAGCCGACTCGGGGAGCTGTTTTTT.

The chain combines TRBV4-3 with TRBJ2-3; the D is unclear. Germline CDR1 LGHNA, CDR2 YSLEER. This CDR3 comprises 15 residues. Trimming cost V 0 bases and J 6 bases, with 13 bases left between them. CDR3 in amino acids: CASSQEVTRWDTQYF. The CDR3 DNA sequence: TGCGCCAGCAGCCAAGAAGTTACCCGTTGGGATACGCAGTATTTT.

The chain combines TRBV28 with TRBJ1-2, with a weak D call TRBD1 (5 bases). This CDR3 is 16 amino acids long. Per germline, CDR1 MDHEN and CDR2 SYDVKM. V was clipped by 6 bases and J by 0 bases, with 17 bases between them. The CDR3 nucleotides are TGTGCCAGCAGGGGGCCCGACGGCCACTCTAACTATGGCTACACCTTC. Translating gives CASRGPDGHSNYGYTF.

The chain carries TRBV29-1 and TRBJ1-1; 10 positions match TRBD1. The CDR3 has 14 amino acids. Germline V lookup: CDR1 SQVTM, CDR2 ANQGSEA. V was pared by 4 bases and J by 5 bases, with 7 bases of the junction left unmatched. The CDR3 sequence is CSVGSWTGGTEAFF. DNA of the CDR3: TGCAGCGTTGGCTCCTGGACAGGGGGAACTGAAGCTTTCTTT.

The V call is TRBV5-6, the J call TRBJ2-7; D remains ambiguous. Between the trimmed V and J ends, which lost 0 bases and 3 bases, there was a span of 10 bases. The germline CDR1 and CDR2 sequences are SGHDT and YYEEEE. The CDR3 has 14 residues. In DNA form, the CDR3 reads TGTGCCAGCAGCTTGGACAGTTTAGACTACGAGCAGTACTTC. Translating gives CASSLDSLDYEQYF.

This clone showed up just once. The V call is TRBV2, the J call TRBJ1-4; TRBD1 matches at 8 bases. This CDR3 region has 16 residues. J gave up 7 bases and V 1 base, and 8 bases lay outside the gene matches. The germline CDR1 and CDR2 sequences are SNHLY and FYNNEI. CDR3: CASSEGGDRRFEKLFF. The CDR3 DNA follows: TGTGCCAGCAGTGAAGGAGGGGACAGGAGGTTTGAAAAACTGTTTTTT.

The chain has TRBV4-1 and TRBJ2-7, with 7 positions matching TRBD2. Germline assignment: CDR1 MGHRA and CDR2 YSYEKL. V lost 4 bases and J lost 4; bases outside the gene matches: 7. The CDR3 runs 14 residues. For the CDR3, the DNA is TGCGCCAGCAGCCTAAAGACTAGCAAGTACGAGCAGTACTTC. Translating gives CASSLKTSKYEQYF.

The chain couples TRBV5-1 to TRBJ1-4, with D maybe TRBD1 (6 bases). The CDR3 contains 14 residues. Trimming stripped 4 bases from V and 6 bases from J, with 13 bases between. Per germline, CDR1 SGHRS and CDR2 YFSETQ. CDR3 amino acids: CASSPGGRDEKLFF. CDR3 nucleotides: TGCGCCAGCAGCCCGGGGGGGCGGGATGAAAAACTGTTTTTT.

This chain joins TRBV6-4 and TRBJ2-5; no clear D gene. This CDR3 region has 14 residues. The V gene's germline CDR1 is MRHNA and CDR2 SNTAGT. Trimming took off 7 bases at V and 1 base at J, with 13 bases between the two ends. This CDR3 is CASTWGPLQETQYF. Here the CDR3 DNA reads TGTGCCAGCACCTGGGGTCCCCTCCAAGAGACCCAGTACTTC.

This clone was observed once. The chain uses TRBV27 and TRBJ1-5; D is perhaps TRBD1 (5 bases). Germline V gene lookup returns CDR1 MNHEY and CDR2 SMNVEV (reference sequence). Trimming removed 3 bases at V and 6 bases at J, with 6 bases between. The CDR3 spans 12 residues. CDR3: CASSFQGQPQHF. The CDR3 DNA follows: TGTGCCAGCAGTTTTCAGGGTCAGCCCCAGCATTTT.

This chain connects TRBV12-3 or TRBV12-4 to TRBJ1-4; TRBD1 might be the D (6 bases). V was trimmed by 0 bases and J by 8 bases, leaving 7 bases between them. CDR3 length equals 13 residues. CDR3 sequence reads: CASSLAGGEKLFF. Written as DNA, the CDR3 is TGTGCCAGCAGTTTAGCAGGGGGGGAAAAACTGTTTTTT.

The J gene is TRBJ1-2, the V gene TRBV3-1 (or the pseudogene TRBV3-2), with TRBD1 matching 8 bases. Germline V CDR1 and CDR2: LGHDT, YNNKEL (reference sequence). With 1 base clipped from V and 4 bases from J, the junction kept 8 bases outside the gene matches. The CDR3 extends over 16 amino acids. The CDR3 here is CASSQGSRGQAYGYTF. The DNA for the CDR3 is TGTGCCAGCAGCCAAGGCTCGAGGGGACAGGCCTATGGCTACACCTTC.

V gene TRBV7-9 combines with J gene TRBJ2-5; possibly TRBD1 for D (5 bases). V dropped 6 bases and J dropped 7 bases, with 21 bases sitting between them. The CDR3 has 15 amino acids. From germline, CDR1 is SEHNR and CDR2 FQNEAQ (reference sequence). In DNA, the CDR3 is TGTGCCAGCAGTCAAGTTGGCCACTTAAGGGGGACCCAGTACTTC. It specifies CASSQVGHLRGTQYF.

The CDR3 is CASSLGVSNAEAFF. DNA of the CDR3: TGTGCCAGCAGCTTGGGCGTCTCTAACGCTGAAGCTTTCTTT. V and J are TRBV7-9 and TRBJ1-1; D gene uncertain. V was trimmed by 3 bases and J by 6 bases, leaving 14 bases between them. The CDR3 covers 14 residues. Germline CDR1 SEHNR, CDR2 FQNEAQ (reference sequence). Together with reference TRBV7-9 and TRBJ1-1, the CDR3 gives the full variable domain: DTGVSQNPRHKITKRGQNVTFRCDPISEHNRLYWYRQTLGQGPEFLTYFQNEAQLEKSRLLSDRFSAERPKGSFSTLEIQRTEQGDSAMYLCASSLGVSNAEAFFGQGTRLTVV.

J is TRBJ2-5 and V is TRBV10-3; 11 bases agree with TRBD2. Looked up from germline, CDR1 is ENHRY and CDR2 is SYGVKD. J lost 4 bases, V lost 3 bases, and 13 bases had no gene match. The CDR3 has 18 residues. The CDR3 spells CAISDPSGVAGGGETQYF. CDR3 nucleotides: TGTGCCATCAGTGACCCGTCCGGGGTAGCGGGAGGGGGAGAGACCCAGTACTTC.

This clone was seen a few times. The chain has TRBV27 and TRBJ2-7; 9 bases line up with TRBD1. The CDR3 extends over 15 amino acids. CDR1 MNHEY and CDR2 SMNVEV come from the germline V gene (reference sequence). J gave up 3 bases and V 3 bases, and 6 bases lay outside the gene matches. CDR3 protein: CASSLAGTGYYEQYF. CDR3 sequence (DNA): TGTGCCAGCAGTTTGGCGGGGACAGGGTACTACGAGCAGTACTTC.

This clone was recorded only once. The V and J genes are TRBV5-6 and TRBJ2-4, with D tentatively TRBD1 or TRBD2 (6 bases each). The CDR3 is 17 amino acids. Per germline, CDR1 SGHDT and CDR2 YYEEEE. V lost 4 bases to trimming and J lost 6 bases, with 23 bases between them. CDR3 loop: CASSQIRSGARGNIQYF. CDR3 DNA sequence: TGTGCCAGCAGCCAGATTAGGTCGGGGGCGAGGGGAAACATTCAGTACTTC.

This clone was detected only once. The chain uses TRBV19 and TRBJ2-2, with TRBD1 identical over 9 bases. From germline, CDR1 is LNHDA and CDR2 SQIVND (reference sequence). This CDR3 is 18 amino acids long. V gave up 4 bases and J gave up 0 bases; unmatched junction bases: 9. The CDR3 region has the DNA TGTGCCAGTAGTAGGTCCCGGGACAGGGCCGCGAACACCGGGGAGCTGTTTTTT. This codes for CASSRSRDRAANTGELFF.

CDR3 sequence reads: CASSKGTLENTIYF. For the CDR3, the DNA is TGTGCCAGCAGTAAAGGGACGTTGGAGAACACCATATATTTT. This sequence joins TRBV6-2 or TRBV6-3 and TRBJ1-3, with D maybe TRBD1 (5 bases). Germline CDR1 and CDR2: MNHEY and SVGEGT. V dropped 5 bases and J dropped 7 bases, with 15 bases sitting between them. The CDR3 has 14 amino acids.